This T cell receptor (beta chain) was observed in a study of blood T cell repertoires in COVID-19. Overall study: PBMCs, B-cell-depleted T cells, or T cells were the source of the cDNA or gDNA that made up the material.

Assay: immunoSEQ multiplex PCR; the TCRdb copy retains only in-frame clones and omits some. The table has about 150,000 clones, more than 80% seen once. Germline V lookup: CDR1 MNHEY, CDR2 SMNVEV (reference sequence). With V trimmed by 4 bases and J by 2 bases, 6 bases remained unmatched. This CDR3 spans 15 amino acids. The clonotype was recovered from a woman aged 35 to 49 with acute or convalescent COVID-19. Sequenced input: peripheral blood. This sequence joins TRBV27 and TRBJ2-7; 9 bases align to TRBD2. The CDR3 sequence: CASSSGSSGTYEQYF. CDR3 nucleotides: TGTGCCAGCAGTTCAGGTTCTAGCGGGACCTACGAGCAGTACTTC.